The 10 T cell receptor beta chains below come from one sample, sequenced in a study of post-analysis software for immune sequencing data. Study observations and caveats: TRBV5-6, TRBV5-1 and TRBV20-1 belonged to a set of a handful of TRBV segments that were more frequent in patients than controls.

No antigen is known for these receptors. Unique-molecular-identifier-tagged TCR beta cDNA libraries were used. TCRdb used MiXCR to reprocess the PCR reads, holding one entry per CDR3 protein. Of about 560,000 distinct CDR3 sequences in the sample, 44% were seen once. The specimen was blood. These receptors all come from a girl between 5 and 17 years old with multiple sclerosis.

The chain has TRBV20-1 and TRBJ1-1; perhaps TRBD1 as D (5 bases). This CDR3 contains 11 residues. V lost 7 bases and J 4 bases, leaving 10 bases between the germline ends. Germline V gene lookup returns CDR1 DFQATT and CDR2 SNEGSKA (reference sequence). The CDR3 loop is CSVDSFTEAFF. For the CDR3, the DNA is TGCAGTGTCGACAGTTTCACTGAAGCTTTCTTT.

This clonotype was observed a handful of times. The rearrangement joins TRBV10-3 to TRBJ1-1; no firm D call. The CDR3 runs 11 residues. The V gene lost 6 bases and the J gene lost 1 base, with 3 bases spanning the gap. Germline V gives CDR1 ENHRY, CDR2 SYGVKD. CDR3 sequence reads: CAIRGNTEAFF. CDR3 coding DNA: TGTGCCATCAGGGGGAACACTGAAGCTTTCTTT.

The chain is built from TRBV12-3 or TRBV12-4 and TRBJ2-7, with TRBD2 as a possible D gene (5 bases). Trimming stripped 6 bases from V and 7 bases from J, with 16 bases between. The CDR3 consists of 13 residues. The CDR3 protein is CASSSRGFGEQYF. DNA of the CDR3: TGTGCCAGCAGCTCCCGAGGGTTTGGGGAGCAGTACTTC.

This clonotype appeared a few times. This CDR3 reads CAISESDRTALLNTGELFF. The CDR3 nucleotides are TGTGCCATCAGTGAGTCAGACAGGACAGCTCTCTTGAACACCGGGGAGCTGTTTTTT. The chain uses TRBV10-3 and TRBJ2-2; D might be TRBD1 (6 bases). V was clipped by 0 bases and J by 1 base, with 18 bases between them. Germline assignment: CDR1 ENHRY and CDR2 SYGVKD. This CDR3 spans 19 amino acids.

The chain joins TRBV29-1 to TRBJ1-1; a possible D gene is TRBD1 (6 bases). Germline V gives CDR1 SQVTM, CDR2 ANQGSEA. With 6 bases removed from V and 6 bases from J, the gap between germline ends came to 20 bases. CDR3 length equals 14 residues. Here the CDR3 reads CSVKRQATRAEAFF. The DNA of the CDR3 is TGCAGCGTCAAACGACAGGCAACGAGGGCTGAAGCTTTCTTT.

Ten or more counts support this clonotype. The J gene is TRBJ1-2, the V gene TRBV10-3; 7 nucleotides align to TRBD1. The CDR3 extends over 14 amino acids. Germline values: CDR1 ENHRY, CDR2 SYGVKD. V lost 5 bases to trimming and J lost 0 bases; unmatched junction nucleotides: 3. The CDR3 here is CAISWDSPNYGYTF. CDR3 nucleotide sequence: TGTGCCATCAGTTGGGACAGCCCTAACTATGGCTACACCTTC.

The chain joins TRBV20-1 to TRBJ2-5, with 7 bases matching TRBD1. CDR1 is DFQATT and CDR2 is SNEGSKA in the germline V gene (reference sequence). The CDR3 extends over 15 amino acids. Losses at the gene ends were 1 base for V and 4 bases for J; bases not matched to a gene: 9. CDR3 sequence: CSARVPGQSRETQYF. CDR3 sequence (DNA): TGCAGTGCTAGAGTCCCGGGACAGTCCCGAGAGACCCAGTACTTC.

As regards this clonotype: At one of its ends the junction is not consistent with the germline gene, which may arise from a read error. The V gene is TRBV7-7, the J gene TRBJ2-5, with a tentative D call TRBD1 (6 bases). The germline V gene encodes CDR1 SSHAT and CDR2 FNYEAQ (reference sequence). The CDR3 is made up of 14 amino acids. CDR3 loop: CASSLQRLGGTQYF. DNA for the CDR3: TGTGCTAGCAGCTTACAACGCCTAGGGGGGACCCAGTACTTC. Full variable domain (outside the CDR3, taken from reference TRBV7-7 and TRBJ2-5): GAGVSQSPRYKVTKRGQDVTLRCDPISSHATLYWYQQALGQGPEFLTYFNYEAQPDKSGLPSDRFSAERPEGSISTLTIQRTEQRDSAMYRCASSLQRLGGTQYFGPGTRLLVL.

This rearrangement joins TRBV6-5 to TRBJ2-3, with 8 bases fitting TRBD2. Germline assignment: CDR1 MNHEY and CDR2 SVGAGI. Trimming at V came to 6 bases and at J to 3 bases, leaving 8 bases not matched to a gene. CDR3 length equals 15 residues. The CDR3 bases are TGTGCCAGCAGGTCCGGGGGGGCTGGAACAGATACGCAGTATTTT. It translates to CASRSGGAGTDTQYF.

This clonotype showed up just a few times. The genes are TRBV12-3 or TRBV12-4 and TRBJ2-5; TRBD2 agrees at 11 bases. The CDR3 contains 15 residues. Trimming took 5 bases from V and 11 from J; bases not matched to a gene: 13. As DNA, the CDR3 is TGTGCCAGCAGTCCAACCGGGACTAGCGGCCCGTCGCAGTACTTC. Protein: CASSPTGTSGPSQYF.